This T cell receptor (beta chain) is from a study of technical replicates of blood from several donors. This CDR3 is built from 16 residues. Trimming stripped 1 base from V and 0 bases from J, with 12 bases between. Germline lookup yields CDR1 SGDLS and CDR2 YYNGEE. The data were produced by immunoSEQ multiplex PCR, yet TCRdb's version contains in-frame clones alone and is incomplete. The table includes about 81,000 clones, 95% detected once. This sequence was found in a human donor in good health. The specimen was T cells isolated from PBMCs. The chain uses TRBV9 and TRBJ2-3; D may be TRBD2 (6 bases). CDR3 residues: CASSVHGGPSTDTQYF. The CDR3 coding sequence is TGTGCCAGCAGCGTACACGGGGGTCCTAGCACAGATACGCAGTATTTT. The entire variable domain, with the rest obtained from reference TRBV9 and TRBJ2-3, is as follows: DSGVTQTPKHLITATGQRVTLRCSPRSGDLSVYWYQQSLDQGLQFLIQYYNGEERAKGNILERFSAQQFPDLHSELNLSSLELGDSALYFCASSVHGGPSTDTQYFGPGTRLTVL.